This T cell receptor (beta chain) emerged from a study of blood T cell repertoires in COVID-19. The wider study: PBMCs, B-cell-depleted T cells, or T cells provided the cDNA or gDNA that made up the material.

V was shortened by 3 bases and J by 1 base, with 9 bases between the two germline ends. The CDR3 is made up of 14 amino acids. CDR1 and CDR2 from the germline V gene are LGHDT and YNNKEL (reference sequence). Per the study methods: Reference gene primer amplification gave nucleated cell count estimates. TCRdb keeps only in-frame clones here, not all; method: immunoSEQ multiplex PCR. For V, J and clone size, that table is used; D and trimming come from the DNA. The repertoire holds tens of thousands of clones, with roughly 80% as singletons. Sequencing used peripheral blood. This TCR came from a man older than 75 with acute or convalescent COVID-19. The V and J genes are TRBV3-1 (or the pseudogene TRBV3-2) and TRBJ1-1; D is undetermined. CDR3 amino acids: CASSQYAGNTEAFF. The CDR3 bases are TGTGCCAGCAGCCAGTATGCCGGGAACACTGAAGCTTTCTTT.